This is a list of T cell receptor beta chains from one sample in a study of cytomegalovirus exposure and HLA in healthy donors. The repertoire was sequenced with immunoSEQ multiplex PCR; TCRdb's copy has only in-frame clones and lacks some. The data hold 120,000 to 150,000 clones, with approximately 70% observed a single time. The sequencing input was PBMCs. These receptors were collected from a woman aged 18 to 35 in good health and CMV-seronegative. CDR3s include the opening cysteine and the closing phenylalanine or tryptophan. D genes are given only for firm matches. Some rows have no size entry. The others give once, few or many, or a class for an expanded clone.

j_call | clone_size | d_call | v_call | cdr3_nt | cdr3_aa
TRBJ2-5 | few | . | TRBV5-1 | TGCGCCAGCACCGGGATTGAGACCCAGTACTTC | CASTGIETQYF
TRBJ2-5 | . | TRBD2 | TRBV11-2 | TGTGCCAGCACCACGAGGGGCCGGGGGGTAGCTAAAGAGACCCAGTACTTC | CASTTRGRGVAKETQYF
TRBJ1-1 | few | . | TRBV6-5 | TGTGCCAGCAGTTACTCGATGGGAGTGAACACTGAAGCTTTCTTT | CASSYSMGVNTEAFF
TRBJ2-5 | . | . | TRBV9 | TGTGCCAGCAGCGGATATAGCGGTGCCCAAGAGACCCAGTACTTC | CASSGYSGAQETQYF
TRBJ1-3 | . | TRBD1 | TRBV19 | TGTGCCAGTAGTACCCGGACAGGGGATGGAAACACCATATATTTT | CASSTRTGDGNTIYF
TRBJ1-4 | . | . | TRBV29-1 | TGCAGCGTTGATGGCCAGGGAGGAGAAAAACTGTTTTTT | CSVDGQGGEKLFF
TRBJ2-5 | few | . | TRBV9 | TGTGCCAGCAGCCAAATGGGGACTCAAGAGACCCAGTACTTC | CASSQMGTQETQYF
TRBJ2-3 | . | . | TRBV5-4 | TGTGCCAGCAGCTTCGCCTATCGGGGAAGTAGCACAGATACGCAGTATTTT | CASSFAYRGSSTDTQYF
TRBJ2-1 | . | TRBD2 | TRBV4-1 | TGCGCCAGCAGCCAATACCCCGACCCCCGCGTCAGCGGGAGAGGCGATGAGCAGTTCTTC | CASSQYPDPRVSGRGDEQFF
TRBJ1-2 | once | TRBD1 | TRBV6-5 | TGTGCCAGCAGTTTACAGGGGTCGGGCTATGGCTACACCTTC | CASSLQGSGYGYTF
TRBJ2-1 | . | TRBD2 | TRBV4-1 | TGCGCCAGCAGCCAAGGCCCGGGGGTAGCGGGGAGCTCCTACAATGAGCAGTTCTTC | CASSQGPGVAGSSYNEQFF
TRBJ2-1 | . | TRBD2 | TRBV7-9 | TGTGCCAGCAGCTTAGCGGATAGCGGGGGGGCTCATGAGCAGTTCTTC | CASSLADSGGAHEQFF
TRBJ2-7 | . | TRBD1 | TRBV28 | TGTGCCAGCACTCCTACTCAGGGGGCGCGTGAGCAGTACTTC | CASTPTQGAREQYF
TRBJ2-1 | . | . | TRBV4-2 | TGTGCCAGCAGCCTAGATTTTAAAATTGAGGGTTACAATGAGCAGTTCTTC | CASSLDFKIEGYNEQFF
TRBJ2-7 | few | TRBD1 | TRBV2 | TGTGCCAGCAGAGATCAAACAGGGGGCCACGAGCAGTACTTC | CASRDQTGGHEQYF
TRBJ2-1 | . | TRBD2 | TRBV25-1 | TGTGCCAGCAGTGAGGTTAGCGGGAGGGCCTGGAGTGAGCAGTTCTTC | CASSEVSGRAWSEQFF
TRBJ1-4 | . | . | TRBV28 | TGTGCCAGCAAGAAAGGGGGTAATAATGAAAAACTGTTTTTT | CASKKGGNNEKLFF
TRBJ2-3 | once | TRBD1 | TRBV7-7 | TGTGCTAGCAGCCCCCGACAGGGTAGAAACACAGATACGCAGTATTTT | CASSPRQGRNTDTQYF
TRBJ2-1 | . | TRBD2 | TRBV13 | TGTGCCAGCAGTCAGGCCGGGACTACATACAATGAGCAGTTCTTC | CASSQAGTTYNEQFF
TRBJ2-2 | . | TRBD2 | TRBV11-3 | TGTGCCAGCAGCCGGGGGGAATCCACCGGGGAGCTGTTTTTT | CASSRGESTGELFF
TRBJ2-7 | . | TRBD1 | TRBV6-5 | TGTGCCAGCAGTCGCAACGGACAGGGAGTATACGAGCAGTACTTC | CASSRNGQGVYEQYF
TRBJ2-1 | . | . | TRBV19 | TGTGCCAGTAGTACATCCCAGACCTACAATGAGCAGTTCTTC | CASSTSQTYNEQFF
TRBJ2-1 | . | TRBD2 | TRBV9 | TGTGCCAGCAGCCCCCGACTAGCGGAGGGTGAGCAGTTCTTC | CASSPRLAEGEQFF
TRBJ1-5 | . | . | TRBV27 | TGTGCCAGCAGTTTATCAGGGAGGCGGGGGATACCTAGCAATCAGCCCCAGCATTTT | CASSLSGRRGIPSNQPQHF
TRBJ1-1 | . | TRBD1 | TRBV5-1 | TGCGCCAGCAGCCCAGATCCAACAGGGGGCTCAAGGAACACTGAAGCTTTCTTT | CASSPDPTGGSRNTEAFF
TRBJ1-1 | . | TRBD1 | TRBV19 | TGTGCCAGTTTGGGTAGGGGGCCGACTGAAGCTTTCTTT | CASLGRGPTEAFF
TRBJ2-3 | . | . | TRBV7-2 | TGTGCCAGCAGCCCGAGAGGGGGGGCCTCAGATACGCAGTATTTT | CASSPRGGASDTQYF
TRBJ1-2 | . | . | TRBV6-1 | TGTGCCAGCAGTAAGACAGCCGTCGGCTATGGCTACACCTTC | CASSKTAVGYGYTF
TRBJ2-2 | . | . | TRBV27 | TGTGCCAGCAAAGAAGCCCCGTGGACCGGGGAGCTGTTTTTT | CASKEAPWTGELFF
TRBJ1-2 | . | . | TRBV27 | TGTGCCAGCAGTCAAAGGGGGGGCTATGGCTACACCTTC | CASSQRGGYGYTF
TRBJ1-2 | . | . | TRBV10-3 | TGTGCCATCAGCCAAGGGGGAGGCTACACCTTC | CAISQGGGYTF
TRBJ2-2 | . | TRBD2 | TRBV19 | TGTGCCAGTAGTACCGCGCGACTAGCGGTTAACACCGGGGAGCTGTTTTTT | CASSTARLAVNTGELFF
TRBJ1-2 | . | TRBD1 | TRBV4-2 | TGTGCCAGCAGCCACCCTGGACAGGGGGCGATCTATGGCTACACCTTC | CASSHPGQGAIYGYTF
TRBJ2-5 | . | . | TRBV10-3 | TGTGCCATCAGTGAGTCTACAGGGCGTGGGGAGACCCAGTACTTC | CAISESTGRGETQYF
TRBJ2-5 | . | . | TRBV7-9 | TGTGCCAGCAGCCTCAGGGGACAAGAGACCCAGTACTTC | CASSLRGQETQYF
TRBJ1-1 | . | TRBD1 | TRBV19 | TGTGCCAGTAGTATGGGACAGGGGGGCACTGAAGCTTTCTTT | CASSMGQGGTEAFF
TRBJ2-1 | . | . | TRBV29-1 | TGCAGCGCCCATACACTGGCAGGGAACAATGAGCAGTTCTTC | CSAHTLAGNNEQFF
TRBJ2-2 | . | TRBD2 | TRBV19 | TGTGCCAGTAGTATACGCCTCCGGGGGGAAGCCGGGGAGCTGTTTTTT | CASSIRLRGEAGELFF
TRBJ2-5 | . | TRBD2 | TRBV18 | TGTGCCAGCTCCCCGACTAGCGGGAAGATAGAGACCCAGTACTTC | CASSPTSGKIETQYF
TRBJ2-1 | . | . | TRBV11-2 | TGTGCCAGCAGCTTAGATCTCCCCCGGAATGAGCAGTTCTTC | CASSLDLPRNEQFF
TRBJ2-5 | . | TRBD1 | TRBV7-7 | TGTGCTAGCAGCCCACCGGGACAGGGGAAAGAGACCCAGTACTTC | CASSPPGQGKETQYF
TRBJ1-2 | . | . | TRBV7-9 | TGTGCCAGCAGCTTAAGCGGGGGGGGTAACTATGGCTACACCTTC | CASSLSGGGNYGYTF
TRBJ2-5 | . | . | TRBV6-6 | TGTGCCAGCACTTCCGACCGGGAACTTCAAGAGACCCAGTACTTC | CASTSDRELQETQYF
TRBJ2-7 | . | TRBD1 | TRBV4-3 | TGCGCCAGCAGCCAATCAGGGGGCATCCCCTACGAGCAGTACTTC | CASSQSGGIPYEQYF